This TCR beta chain was identified during a study of identical twins. The study's findings and limits: In zero-insertion analyses, partial confounding could arise from invariant MAIT and iNKT cells.

TCRdb used MiXCR to reprocess the 5' RACE reads, holding one entry per CDR3 protein. Of 500,000 to 600,000 distinct CDR3 sequences in the sample, about 20% were seen once. This clonotype was counted many times. Its antigen is not identified. This sample also appeared in a second study, on T cells expressing NK-cell markers. That study reports: The authors restricted sorting to alpha-beta TCR T cells with an anti-gamma-delta TCR antibody in several experiments.

The source is a woman aged 18-29 years in good health. The sequenced sample was CD4+ T cells sorted from blood.

Written as DNA, the CDR3 is TGTGCCAGCAGTTGGGACAAGAACACTGAAGCTTTCTTT. It codes for CASSWDKNTEAFF. The chain combines TRBV6-5 with TRBJ1-1, with D possibly matching TRBD1 (6 bases). V shed 4 bases and J shed 1 base, with 7 bases lying between them. CDR1 is MNHEY and CDR2 is SVGAGI in the germline V gene. The CDR3 totals 13 residues.